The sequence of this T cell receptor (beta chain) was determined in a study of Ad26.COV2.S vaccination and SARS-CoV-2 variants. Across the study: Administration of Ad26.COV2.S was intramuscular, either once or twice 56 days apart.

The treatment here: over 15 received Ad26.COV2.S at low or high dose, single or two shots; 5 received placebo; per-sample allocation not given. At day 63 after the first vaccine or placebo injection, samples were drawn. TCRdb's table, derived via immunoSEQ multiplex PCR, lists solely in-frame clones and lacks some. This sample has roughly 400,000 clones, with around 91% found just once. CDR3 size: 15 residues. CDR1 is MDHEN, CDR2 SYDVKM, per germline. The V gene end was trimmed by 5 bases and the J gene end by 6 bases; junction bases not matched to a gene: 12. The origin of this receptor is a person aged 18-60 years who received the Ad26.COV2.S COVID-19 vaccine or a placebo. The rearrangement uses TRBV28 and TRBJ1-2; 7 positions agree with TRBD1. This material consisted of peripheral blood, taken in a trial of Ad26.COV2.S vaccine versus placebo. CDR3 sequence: CASSEYRQGGDGYTF. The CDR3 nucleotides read TGTGCCAGCAGTGAATACCGACAGGGCGGGGATGGCTACACCTTC.